The sequence of this TCR beta chain was determined in a study of blood T cell repertoires in COVID-19. Overall study context: Some COVID-19 samples were acute and others convalescent; all came from the United States, Italy and Spain. The analysed material was cDNA or gDNA that came from T cells, B-cell-depleted T cells, or PBMCs.

Per the original data handling: Amplifying reference gene primers gave estimates of nucleated cell counts. Assay used: immunoSEQ multiplex PCR; TCRdb lists only in-frame clones, some missing. V and J calls and clone size are those listed in that table; D and trimming were worked out from the DNA. The sample records 250,000 or so clones, more than 70% being singletons. Germline values: CDR1 MDHEN, CDR2 SYDVKM. V lost 10 bases and J lost 3, with 7 bases in between. This CDR3 contains 10 residues. This sequence originates from an elderly man with acute or convalescent COVID-19. V is TRBV28 and J is TRBJ2-7; D may be TRBD2 (6 bases). Specimen: peripheral blood. CDR3 DNA sequence: TGTGCCACGGGACTCTACGAGCAGTACTTC. It encodes CATGLYEQYF.